These 14 T cell receptor beta chains share one sample of origin, sequenced in a study of T cells after yellow fever vaccination. Each CDR3 protein gets one entry after TCRdb re-called the 5' RACE reads with MiXCR. The data contain some 240,000 distinct CDR3 sequences, under 3.5% of them seen just once; the ten biggest clones take up 3.2%. This specimen was CD4+ T cells sorted from PBMCs, taken 10 days after the yellow fever booster vaccination. Receptor source: a man aged 18 to 29 who received the YFV17D yellow fever vaccine.

This clonotype was observed a few times. This rearrangement joins TRBV27 to TRBJ2-5; TRBD2 agrees at 8 bases. From germline, CDR1 is MNHEY and CDR2 SMNVEV (reference sequence). With 6 bases clipped from V and 5 bases from J, the junction kept 11 bases outside the gene matches. The CDR3 is 15 residues long. The CDR3 DNA reads TGTGCCAGCAGCCCACGCCGGGGGGGGACCGAGACCCAGTACTTC. This sequence encodes CASSPRRGGTETQYF.

The table lists this clonotype with a few counts. The chain links TRBV4-1 to TRBJ2-1; no reliable D call. The V gene's germline CDR1 is MGHRA and CDR2 YSYEKL. V lost 1 base to trimming and J lost 4 bases, with 11 bases between them. CDR3 length: 15 amino acids. CDR3 DNA: TGCGCCAGCAGCCAAGGTGACATGGGGTACAATGAGCAGTTCTTC. Residues: CASSQGDMGYNEQFF.

In its sample, this clonotype was seen many times. The chain is built from TRBV7-9 and TRBJ1-1; TRBD1 might be the D (5 bases). Germline values: CDR1 SEHNR, CDR2 FQNEAQ (reference sequence). Trimming stripped 1 base from V and 5 bases from J, with 17 bases between. This CDR3 is 16 amino acids long. CDR3: CASSLEGQGGRTEAFF. CDR3 sequence (DNA): TGTGCCAGCAGCTTAGAGGGCCAGGGAGGGCGGACTGAAGCTTTCTTT.

There are many counts of this clonotype. This rearrangement joins TRBV29-1 to TRBJ2-5; 8 positions match TRBD1. The junction had 4 bases not matched to a gene; V was cut back by 4 bases and J by 3 bases. From germline, CDR1 is SQVTM and CDR2 ANQGSEA. This CDR3 has 13 residues. The CDR3 DNA sequence: TGCAGCGTTGGACAGGGGCGTAAAGAGACCCAGTACTTC. Amino acids: CSVGQGRKETQYF.

V gene TRBV28 combines with J gene TRBJ1-4; perhaps TRBD1 as D (6 bases). Germline loops: CDR1 MDHEN, CDR2 SYDVKM. The ends were cut back, 6 bases at V and 7 bases at J, with 15 bases in the middle. The CDR3 is 14 amino acids. The CDR3 is CASSTTGHGEKLFF. In nucleotides, the CDR3 is TGTGCCAGCAGCACGACAGGCCATGGTGAAAAACTGTTTTTT.

This clonotype was recorded a few times. This chain links TRBV4-3 with TRBJ2-5; D is possibly TRBD1 or TRBD2 (5 bases each). Between the trimmed V and J ends, which lost 0 bases and 1 base, there was a span of 15 bases. Germline CDR1 is LGHNA and CDR2 is YSLEER. The CDR3 is 17 amino acids. The CDR3 DNA follows: TGCGCCAGCAGCCAAGAGCCTCCGGGGCTAGCCCAAGAGACCCAGTACTTC. Protein: CASSQEPPGLAQETQYF.

This clonotype was found many times. The V gene is TRBV25-1, the J gene TRBJ1-5; D perhaps matches TRBD1 (6 bases). The germline V gene has CDR1 MGHDK and CDR2 SYGVNS. The CDR3 runs 16 residues. Trimming cost V 2 bases and J 5 bases, with 16 bases left between them. The CDR3 loop is CASSEPKGHSYQPQHF. The CDR3 coding sequence is TGTGCCAGCAGTGAACCTAAGGGACACTCTTATCAGCCCCAGCATTTT.

This clonotype was found many times. The chain employs TRBV11-2 and TRBJ2-5, with D perhaps TRBD2 (6 bases). V lost 8 bases, J lost 0 bases, and 7 bases lay in between. In germline, CDR1 is SGHAT, CDR2 FQNNGV. The length of the CDR3 is 12 residues. The CDR3 sequence is CASRGYQETQYF. The CDR3 DNA is TGTGCCAGCCGGGGGTACCAAGAGACCCAGTACTTC.

At least ten counts were recorded for this clonotype. The rearrangement links TRBV15 to TRBJ2-3; D is undetermined. V was shortened by 1 base and J by 2 bases, with 7 bases between the two germline ends. Germline V gene sequence: CDR1 LNHNV, CDR2 YYDKDF (reference sequence). The CDR3 consists of 14 residues. The CDR3 sequence is CATSRADFTDTQYF. CDR3 sequence (DNA): TGTGCCACCAGCAGAGCAGATTTCACAGATACGCAGTATTTT.

This clonotype has a handful of counts. The J gene is TRBJ1-2, the V gene TRBV20-1; a weak D match, TRBD1 (6 bases). V was trimmed by 6 bases and J by 6 bases, leaving 8 bases between them. Germline assignment: CDR1 DFQATT and CDR2 SNEGSKA (reference sequence). The CDR3 contains 10 residues. CDR3 in amino acids: CSARGDGYTF. CDR3 bases: TGCAGTGCAAGGGGGGATGGCTACACCTTC.

The chain is built from TRBV7-2 and TRBJ2-1; D is perhaps TRBD1 (7 bases). The CDR3 has 16 residues. Germline V gene sequence: CDR1 SGHTA, CDR2 FQGNSA. V gave up 5 bases and J gave up 6 bases, with 20 bases separating them. The chain's CDR3 is CASSPSQGGSGNEQFF. The CDR3 DNA sequence: TGTGCCAGCAGCCCTAGTCAGGGGGGCTCGGGCAATGAGCAGTTCTTC.

This clonotype has at least ten counts. The rearrangement links TRBV10-3 to TRBJ2-1; possible D gene TRBD2, 5 bases. The CDR3 is 12 residues long. Trimming removed 7 bases from V and 4 bases from J, with 8 bases in between. The V gene's germline CDR1 is ENHRY and CDR2 SYGVKD. This chain's CDR3 is CAIKGRYNEQFF. CDR3 nucleotide sequence: TGTGCCATCAAAGGGAGATACAATGAGCAGTTCTTC.

Ten or more counts support this clonotype. The gene calls are TRBV7-8 and TRBJ1-1; D uncertain. Germline V gene sequence: CDR1 SGHVS, CDR2 FQNEAQ. The CDR3 is made up of 13 amino acids. V was shortened by 4 bases and J by 1 base, with 7 bases between the two germline ends. The CDR3 loop is CASSSGRNTEAFF. DNA of the CDR3: TGTGCCAGCAGCTCCGGCCGGAACACTGAAGCTTTCTTT.

The rearrangement uses TRBV2 and TRBJ1-6; 9 bases map to TRBD1. Germline V CDR1 and CDR2: SNHLY, FYNNEI. This CDR3 is built from 14 residues. With 8 bases clipped from V and 11 bases from J, the junction kept 10 bases outside the gene matches. This CDR3 reads CASRGQGGRTPLHF. As DNA, the CDR3 is TGTGCCAGCCGGGGACAGGGTGGGAGAACACCCCTCCACTTT.